This T cell receptor (beta chain) came from a study of blood T cell repertoires in COVID-19. Using immunoSEQ multiplex PCR, the repertoire was profiled, and TCRdb retains in-frame clones only, with some absent. Among approximately 94,000 clones listed, 80% to 90% were seen once. CDR3 length: 14 amino acids. Germline V CDR1 and CDR2: KGHSH, LQKENI. The V end was cut by 3 bases, the J end by 5 bases, with 10 bases between. The receptor comes from a human donor in a cohort sampled during active COVID-19. This rearrangement joins TRBV18 to TRBJ2-2; no firm D call. Specimen: peripheral blood. CDR3 nucleotides: TGTGCCAGCTCACCGGGCCAACGGACCGGGGAGCTGTTTTTT. Translation gives CASSPGQRTGELFF.